A single sample gave rise to the 9 T cell receptor beta chains below, sequenced in a study of CD4 T cells in relation to SARS-CoV-2 and coronaviruses. CD4+ T cells from unexposed donors were obtained before the COVID-19 pandemic (2011-2018). Repertoires were generated with immunoSEQ multiplex PCR, while TCRdb's copy carries only in-frame clones and drops some. The sample holds about 59,000 clones, just over 85% seen once. The sequenced sample consisted of memory CD4+ T cells from PBMCs. Receptors originate from a human donor in good health.

This chain joins TRBV3-1 (or the pseudogene TRBV3-2) and TRBJ1-3; D gene unclear. Germline V gene data show CDR1 as LGHDT and CDR2 as YNNKEL (reference sequence). V lost 6 bases, J lost 2 bases, and 8 bases lay in between. This CDR3 has 13 amino acids. CDR3 sequence (DNA): TGTGCCAGCAGTAAGCAGCCTGGAAACACCATATATTTT. Its protein is CASSKQPGNTIYF.

This clone was recorded only once. The J gene is TRBJ2-7, the V gene TRBV11-2; the D gene is possibly TRBD1 (6 bases). The V gene's germline CDR1 is SGHAT and CDR2 FQNNGV. Trimming left V 5 bases short and J 3 bases short, with 14 bases between. This CDR3 is built from 14 residues. CDR3 in DNA: TGTGCCAGCAGCAGTCAGGGGCGGCTCTACGAGCAGTACTTC. Translation gives CASSSQGRLYEQYF.

The rearrangement links TRBV28 to TRBJ1-5, with D perhaps matching TRBD1 (6 bases). Looked up from germline, CDR1 is MDHEN and CDR2 is SYDVKM. This CDR3 has 20 amino acids. The V end was cut by 6 bases, the J end by 0 bases, with 27 bases between. The CDR3 loop reads CASSPNGGRPVAYSNQPQHF. The DNA for the CDR3 is TGTGCCAGCAGCCCAAACGGGGGGCGACCGGTTGCATATAGCAATCAGCCCCAGCATTTT.

This clone came up once. The rearrangement joins TRBV10-3 to TRBJ2-7, with TRBD2 as a possible D gene (5 bases). CDR1 and CDR2 (germline): ENHRY, SYGVKD. This CDR3 comprises 13 residues. The ends were cut back, 4 bases at V and 0 bases at J, with 7 bases in the middle. The CDR3 sequence: CAISGGISYEQYF. The CDR3 region has the DNA TGTGCCATCAGTGGAGGGATCTCCTACGAGCAGTACTTC.

J is TRBJ2-1 and V is TRBV5-4, with D perhaps TRBD1 or TRBD2 (5 bases each). The CDR3 runs to 16 residues. Germline V gene data show CDR1 as SGHNT and CDR2 as YYREEE (reference sequence). V was trimmed by 3 bases and J by 4 bases, leaving 17 bases between them. The chain's CDR3 is CASSWGWAGHYNEQFF. CDR3 DNA: TGTGCCAGCAGCTGGGGGTGGGCGGGTCATTACAATGAGCAGTTCTTC.

This sequence joins TRBV19 and TRBJ2-7, with a possible D match to TRBD2 (6 bases). The germline V gene encodes CDR1 LNHDA and CDR2 SQIVND (reference sequence). Between the trimmed V and J ends, which lost 7 bases and 2 bases, there was a span of 15 bases. The CDR3 runs 14 residues. The CDR3: CASTAEGPPYEQYF. The CDR3 DNA sequence: TGTGCCAGTACCGCGGAGGGACCCCCCTACGAGCAGTACTTC.

The rearrangement joins TRBV3-1 (or the pseudogene TRBV3-2) to TRBJ2-2; no clear D gene. The CDR3 spans 13 residues. Germline CDR1 is LGHDT and CDR2 is YNNKEL (reference sequence). Trimming removed 1 base from V and 6 bases from J, with 6 bases in between. The CDR3 nucleotides read TGTGCCAGCAGCCAAGCCTCTGCCGGGGAGCTGTTTTTT. Its translation is CASSQASAGELFF.

The chain joins TRBV27 to TRBJ2-3, with D unresolved. CDR1 and CDR2 from the germline V gene are MNHEY and SMNVEV (reference sequence). V lost 6 bases and J lost 0, with 16 bases in between. The CDR3 spans 16 residues. The chain's CDR3 is CASRDPRRYSTDTQYF. Written as DNA, the CDR3 is TGTGCCAGCAGGGATCCCAGACGTTATAGCACAGATACGCAGTATTTT.

This clone was counted a few times. The chain links TRBV27 to TRBJ1-2; D perhaps matches TRBD1 (5 bases). CDR3 length: 13 amino acids. In germline, CDR1 is MNHEY, CDR2 SMNVEV (reference sequence). Trimming took 2 bases from V and 4 from J, leaving 8 bases between them. Here the CDR3 DNA reads TGTGCCAGCAGTTTACAGGGAAGCTATGGCTACACCTTC. It codes for CASSLQGSYGYTF.